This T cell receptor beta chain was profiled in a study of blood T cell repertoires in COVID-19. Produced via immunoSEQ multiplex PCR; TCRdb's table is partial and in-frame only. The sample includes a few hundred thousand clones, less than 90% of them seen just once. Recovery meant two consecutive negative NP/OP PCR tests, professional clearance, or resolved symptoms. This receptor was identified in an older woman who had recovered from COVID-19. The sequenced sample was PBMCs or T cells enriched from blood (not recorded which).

The CDR3 nucleotides are TGTGCCAGCAGCTTAGGTTCCGGGACATACTCCTACGAGCAGTACTTC. Translation gives CASSLGSGTYSYEQYF. The chain employs TRBV7-6 and TRBJ2-7; maybe TRBD1 (6 bases). Germline CDR1 is SGHVS and CDR2 is FNYEAQ. The CDR3 has 16 amino acids. V lost 1 base and J 0 bases, leaving 13 bases between the germline ends.